These T cell receptor beta chains were read from a single sample in a study of cytomegalovirus exposure and HLA in healthy donors. Some clones are missing from TCRdb's copy, which holds only in-frame ones; the method was immunoSEQ multiplex PCR. The table records under 150,000 clones, about 82% of them present only once. The sample was PBMCs. These receptors originate from a male donor in good health and CMV-seronegative. Each CDR3 is given with its conserved first and last residue. A D gene is named only where the DNA matches it firmly. Rows give clone size only sometimes, using once, few, many, or a class for an expanded clone.

d_gene | abundance | j_gene | v_gene | CDR3aa | CDR3nt
TRBD2 | NA | TRBJ2-7 | TRBV4-3 | CASSQGLGLAGVSEYEQYF | TGCGCCAGCAGCCAGGGGTTGGGGCTAGCGGGAGTTTCTGAGTACGAGCAGTACTTC
NA | few | TRBJ1-1 | TRBV6-5 | CASSPPGNTEAFF | TGTGCCAGCAGTCCTCCGGGAAACACTGAAGCTTTCTTT
NA | NA | TRBJ2-2 | TRBV19 | CASSPGDVRELFF | TGTGCCAGTAGCCCGGGAGACGTGAGGGAGCTGTTTTTT
NA | NA | TRBJ2-7 | TRBV28 | CASSLTGVIRGAASYEQYF | TGTGCCAGCAGTCTCACGGGGGTTATTCGGGGGGCGGCATCCTACGAGCAGTACTTC
TRBD2 | NA | TRBJ2-7 | TRBV7-6 | CASSQGLADPRPYEQYF | TGTGCCAGCAGCCAGGGACTAGCGGACCCGCGGCCCTACGAGCAGTACTTC
NA | NA | TRBJ2-7 | TRBV7-9 | CASSKGGGGGSYEQYF | TGTGCCAGCAGCAAAGGGGGGGGAGGGGGCTCCTACGAGCAGTACTTC
NA | few | TRBJ2-7 | TRBV9 | CASSVGGGTGSYEQYF | TGTGCCAGCAGCGTAGGTGGCGGGACCGGGTCCTACGAGCAGTACTTC
TRBD1 | once | TRBJ2-7 | TRBV5-1 | CASSLRTEGQGYEQYF | TGCGCCAGCAGCTTGAGGACGGAAGGACAGGGCTACGAGCAGTACTTC
TRBD2 | NA | TRBJ2-3 | TRBV5-1 | CASSLAGTSGRVSTDTQYF | TGCGCCAGCAGCTTGGCCGGGACTAGCGGGAGGGTTAGCACAGATACGCAGTATTTT
NA | once | TRBJ1-1 | TRBV27 | CASAPGQMNTEAFF | TGTGCCAGCGCTCCGGGACAAATGAACACTGAAGCTTTCTTT
NA | NA | TRBJ1-1 | TRBV9 | CASSAVGRGNTEAFF | TGTGCCAGCAGCGCCGTGGGTAGGGGGAACACTGAAGCTTTCTTT
TRBD2 | NA | TRBJ2-7 | TRBV7-9 | CASSPWTSPHEQYF | TGTGCCAGCAGCCCCTGGACTAGTCCCCACGAGCAGTACTTC
NA | NA | TRBJ2-3 | TRBV25-1 | CASSGVLYGDTQYF | TGTGCCAGCAGTGGAGTTCTTTACGGGGATACGCAGTATTTT
TRBD1 | NA | TRBJ2-7 | TRBV11-2 | CASRVTGAIGYEQYF | TGTGCCAGCAGGGTCACAGGGGCGATTGGCTACGAGCAGTACTTC
NA | NA | TRBJ2-1 | TRBV27 | CASSTIGSNEQFF | TGTGCCAGCAGTACAATCGGGTCCAATGAGCAGTTCTTC
NA | once | TRBJ1-4 | TRBV10-3 | CAISGKVFGEKLFF | TGTGCCATCAGTGGTAAGGTGTTCGGGGAAAAACTGTTTTTT
NA | NA | TRBJ1-3 | TRBV6-5 | CASRKTGGTGNTIYF | TGTGCCAGCAGAAAAACAGGAGGGACTGGAAACACCATATATTTT
TRBD1 | NA | TRBJ2-7 | TRBV27 | CASSSNRGLWAYEQYF | TGTGCCAGCAGTTCTAACAGGGGATTGTGGGCCTACGAGCAGTACTTC
NA | NA | TRBJ1-5 | TRBV2 | CASSDWGGGRNQPQHF | TGTGCCAGCAGTGATTGGGGGGGAGGGCGCAATCAGCCCCAGCATTTT
NA | NA | TRBJ2-3 | TRBV5-6 | CASSWRVLDTQYF | TGTGCCAGCAGCTGGCGGGTTCTGGATACGCAGTATTTT
TRBD1 | NA | TRBJ1-1 | TRBV13 | CASSSRTGANLGTEAFF | TGTGCCAGCAGTTCGCGGACAGGGGCCAACCTAGGGACTGAAGCTTTCTTT
NA | few | TRBJ1-3 | TRBV7-4 | CASSYRDSGNTIYF | TGTGCCAGCAGCTACAGGGACTCTGGAAACACCATATATTTT
NA | NA | TRBJ1-1 | TRBV11-2 | CASTLILGANTEAFF | TGTGCCAGCACCCTAATTTTAGGGGCGAACACTGAAGCTTTCTTT
NA | NA | TRBJ1-1 | TRBV7-9 | CASRGGGSGPEAFF | TGTGCCAGCAGAGGGGGAGGGTCAGGCCCTGAAGCTTTCTTT
TRBD1 | NA | TRBJ1-1 | TRBV6-1 | CASRTGGNTEAFF | TGTGCCAGCAGGACAGGGGGGAACACTGAAGCTTTCTTT
TRBD1 | once | TRBJ1-4 | TRBV9 | CASTTGQINEKLFF | TGTGCCAGCACCACGGGACAGATTAATGAAAAACTGTTTTTT
NA | NA | TRBJ1-2 | TRBV5-8 | CASSLRMGRDYGYTF | TGTGCCAGCAGCTTGAGGATGGGGCGAGACTATGGCTACACCTTC
TRBD1 | NA | TRBJ1-1 | TRBV7-6 | CASSKNRGRNTEAFF | TGTGCCAGCAGCAAAAACAGGGGAAGGAACACTGAAGCTTTCTTT
NA | NA | TRBJ2-5 | TRBV19 | CASSREPLGRGGGETQYF | TGTGCCAGTAGTAGGGAACCCCTCGGACGGGGAGGTGGGGAGACCCAGTACTTC
NA | NA | TRBJ2-2 | TRBV5-5 | CASSFRGAANTGELFF | TGTGCCAGCAGCTTCCGGGGGGCTGCTAACACCGGGGAGCTGTTTTTT
NA | NA | TRBJ2-2 | TRBV28 | CASSGIRDTPAGELFF | TGTGCCAGCAGTGGAATACGGGACACCCCCGCCGGGGAGCTGTTTTTT
TRBD1 | NA | TRBJ2-1 | TRBV19 | CASSLPDRIYNEQFF | TGTGCCAGTAGCCTACCGGACAGGATATACAATGAGCAGTTCTTC
TRBD2 | NA | TRBJ2-7 | TRBV7-6 | CASSLSSGVTYEQYF | TGTGCCAGCAGCTTATCTAGCGGGGTGACCTACGAGCAGTACTTC
TRBD1 | NA | TRBJ2-1 | TRBV11-2 | CASSERGGPYNEQFF | TGTGCCAGCAGCGAACGAGGGGGCCCCTACAATGAGCAGTTCTTC
TRBD1 | few | TRBJ2-2 | TRBV9 | CASSLRTGNTGELFF | TGTGCCAGCAGCCTCAGGACAGGGAACACCGGGGAGCTGTTTTTT
NA | once | TRBJ2-2 | TRBV5-6 | CASSLGVGELFF | TGTGCCAGCAGCTTGGGAGTCGGGGAGCTGTTTTTT
TRBD2 | NA | TRBJ2-1 | TRBV18 | CASSTAKTSGTDEQFF | TGTGCCAGCTCAACTGCTAAGACTAGCGGGACGGATGAGCAGTTCTTC
NA | few | TRBJ2-7 | TRBV30 | CAWSGMTVPPPEQYF | TGTGCCTGGAGTGGAATGACAGTTCCCCCTCCCGAGCAGTACTTC
TRBD2 | NA | TRBJ2-7 | TRBV5-1 | CASSLGGSVAGYEQYF | TGCGCCAGCAGCTTGGGCGGTTCGGTAGCGGGGTACGAGCAGTACTTC